The next 24 T cell receptor beta chains were all read from a single sample in a study of blood T cells in healthy people across ages. It was with a sample-barcoded 5' primer and a J-beta primer mix that a second PCR of roughly 7 to 11 cycles was run. TCRdb passed the 5' RACE reads through MiXCR, listing each CDR3 protein once. The sample carries 600,000 to 1,000,000 distinct CDR3 sequences, 55% to 75% recorded once. Source material: blood. The receptors stem from a man aged 25-40 years in good health.

The chain carries TRBV7-4 and TRBJ2-4, with 9 positions matching TRBD1. The J call is in doubt because the DNA end fits TRBJ2-7 better. Germline assignment: CDR1 SGHVT and CDR2 SQSDAQ. This CDR3 is built from 15 residues. Here the CDR3 reads CASSLGRTGVVEQYF. In DNA form, the CDR3 reads TGTGCCAGCAGCTTAGGGCGGACAGGGGTAGTCGAGCAGTACTTC.

The chain couples TRBV7-2 to TRBJ1-2, with TRBD1 matching 7 bases. Germline CDR1 is SGHTA and CDR2 is FQGNSA. The V segment lost 4 bases and the J segment 4 bases; nucleotides outside the gene matches: 6. The CDR3 runs to 14 residues. CDR3 sequence: CASSSQGQPYGYTF. As DNA, the CDR3 is TGTGCCAGCAGCTCGCAGGGACAGCCCTATGGCTACACCTTC.

The V and J genes are TRBV4-2 and TRBJ1-5; D gene unclear. CDR1 is LGHNA, CDR2 YNFKEQ, per germline. The CDR3 is 17 residues long. The V end lost 4 bases, the J end lost 0 bases, and 16 bases lay between the germline ends. CDR3 loop: CASSPYYSKSSNQPQHF. CDR3 nucleotide sequence: TGTGCCAGCAGCCCGTACTACAGTAAGAGTAGCAATCAGCCCCAGCATTTT.

This clonotype was detected a few times. This sequence joins TRBV28 and TRBJ2-4; tentative D call: TRBD2 (6 bases). CDR3 size: 18 residues. Trimming took off 5 bases at V and 0 bases at J, with 20 bases between the two ends. Germline V gene sequence: CDR1 MDHEN, CDR2 SYDVKM. The CDR3 spells CASSVSGTRSLAKNIQYF. Written as DNA, the CDR3 is TGTGCCAGCAGTGTGTCGGGGACTCGTTCTCTAGCCAAAAACATTCAGTACTTC.

The chain combines TRBV6-1 with TRBJ2-7, with TRBD2 identical over 9 bases. The germline gives CDR1 MNHNS, CDR2 SASEGT. CDR3 length: 13 amino acids. Germline trimming cut 5 bases from V and 9 bases from J; bases unmatched to any gene: 8. CDR3 coding DNA: TGTGCCAGCAGTTTAGCGGGAGCGGGCGGGCAGTACTTC. It is translated as CASSLAGAGGQYF.

The chain has TRBV4-1 and TRBJ1-2; 7 positions agree with TRBD1. This CDR3 comprises 18 residues. After removal of 0 bases from V and 6 bases from J, the junction contained 16 bases not matched to a gene. CDR1 is MGHRA and CDR2 is YSYEKL in the germline V gene. The CDR3, as DNA: TGCGCCAGCAGCCAAGATTTGGGCTTGGGCTCCGGGACAGATGGCTACACCTTC. This encodes CASSQDLGLGSGTDGYTF.

The chain combines TRBV7-2 with TRBJ1-1, with 9 bases identical to TRBD1. Germline CDR1 SGHTA, CDR2 FQGNSA. V dropped 4 bases and J dropped 4; count of bases not matched to a gene: 4. This CDR3 spans 14 amino acids. In DNA form, the CDR3 reads TGTGCCAGCAGCTGGACAGGGGCCGGCACTGAAGCTTTCTTT. It yields the protein CASSWTGAGTEAFF.

In this sample, this clonotype turned up a few times. The chain uses TRBV7-2 and TRBJ2-7, with D perhaps TRBD1 or TRBD2 (5 bases each). This CDR3 comprises 19 residues. CDR1 is SGHTA, CDR2 FQGNSA, per germline. V was cut by 5 bases and J by 3 bases, with 29 bases left in between. The CDR3 nucleotides read TGTGCCAGCAGCGAGCCATTCTGGGACGTTCCGACAAAAGTCTACGAGCAGTACTTC. This codes for CASSEPFWDVPTKVYEQYF.

The chain recombines TRBV6-2 or TRBV6-3 with TRBJ2-5; D not resolved. The J call is doubtful: the DNA matches TRBJ2-7 better. The CDR3 runs to 14 residues. Per germline, CDR1 MNHEY and CDR2 SVGEGT. The CDR3 DNA follows: TGTGCCAGCAGTTACTCGGTGTACACCTACGAGCAGTACTTC. Translated: CASSYSVYTYEQYF.

J is TRBJ2-1 and V is TRBV20-1; 12 nucleotides line up with TRBD2. The CDR3 sequence is 16 residues long. Germline loops: CDR1 DFQATT, CDR2 SNEGSKA (reference sequence). Germline trimming cut 7 bases from V and 5 bases from J; bases unmatched to any gene: 12. The CDR3 reads CSVTPWTSGDNNEQFF. The DNA of the CDR3 is TGCAGTGTTACCCCCTGGACTAGCGGGGACAACAATGAGCAGTTCTTC.

This clonotype was counted between two and nine times. The chain is built from TRBV12-3 or TRBV12-4 and TRBJ2-7, with 11 positions matching TRBD2. The J segment lost 9 bases and the V segment lost 1 base, leaving 5 bases of the junction unmatched. The CDR3 covers 14 residues. In DNA, the CDR3 is TGTGCCAGCAGTTTAGTCGGTAGCGGGAGGGCGCAGTACTTC. It is translated as CASSLVGSGRAQYF.

This clonotype occurred a few times. V and J are TRBV6-6 and TRBJ2-7; weak D call: TRBD1 (5 bases). Germline CDR1 and CDR2: MNHNY and SVGAGI (reference sequence). V lost 2 bases and J 3 bases, leaving 17 bases between the germline ends. The CDR3 spans 16 residues. The CDR3 sequence: CASSYRPDPGYYEQYF. CDR3 DNA sequence: TGTGCCAGCAGTTACCGGCCCGATCCAGGGTACTACGAGCAGTACTTC.

The V call is TRBV12-3 or TRBV12-4, the J call TRBJ2-7; D unresolved. The germline V and J ends were trimmed by 3 bases and 5 bases, with 8 bases remaining between them. The CDR3 contains 12 residues. The CDR3 spells CASSLYPDEQYF. CDR3 in DNA: TGTGCCAGCAGTTTGTACCCAGACGAGCAGTACTTC.

The gene calls are TRBV6-2 or TRBV6-3 and TRBJ1-1; 7 bases align to TRBD1. This CDR3 contains 14 residues. Germline V gene lookup returns CDR1 MNHEY and CDR2 SVGEGT. V trimming: 3 bases; J trimming: 5 bases; junction bases outside the gene matches: 6. The CDR3 loop reads CASSYTRQGTEAFF. CDR3 sequence (DNA): TGTGCCAGCAGTTATACGCGACAGGGTACTGAAGCTTTCTTT.

This clonotype has just a few counts. The chain links TRBV4-3 to TRBJ2-1; D is possibly TRBD2 (6 bases). The length of the CDR3 is 15 residues. Trimming cost V 3 bases and J 9 bases, with 18 bases left between them. Germline V gene sequence: CDR1 LGHNA, CDR2 YSLEER. CDR3 DNA sequence: TGCGCCAGCAGCCATAGCCCCGGGAGCCAAAGTGAGCAGTTCTTC. Its translation is CASSHSPGSQSEQFF.

The chain recombines TRBV7-2 with TRBJ1-5, with D tentatively TRBD1 (6 bases). V lost 3 bases and J 0 bases, leaving 12 bases between the germline ends. CDR3 length equals 16 residues. CDR1 and CDR2 (germline): SGHTA, FQGNSA. The CDR3 protein is CASSFLGGTSNQPQHF. The CDR3 nucleotides are TGTGCCAGCAGCTTTCTAGGGGGAACTAGCAATCAGCCCCAGCATTTT.

This clonotype appeared a single time. V is TRBV24-1 and J is TRBJ2-5; TRBD2 agrees at 7 bases. The germline V gene encodes CDR1 KGHDR and CDR2 SFDVKD. V shed 4 bases, J shed 2 bases, and the junction held 9 bases outside the gene matches. The CDR3 is made up of 16 amino acids. The CDR3 DNA sequence: TGTGCCACCAGTGAGGAGGGAGGGACTATACAAGAGACCCAGTACTTC. Its translation is CATSEEGGTIQETQYF.

The chain carries TRBV18 and TRBJ2-5; no definite D call. Germline V gives CDR1 KGHSH, CDR2 LQKENI. Trimming took 4 bases from V and 2 from J, leaving 11 bases between them. This CDR3 is built from 14 residues. The CDR3 bases are TGTGCCAGCTCACTAAGTCTAGAACAAGAGACCCAGTACTTC. Translated: CASSLSLEQETQYF.

The chain recombines TRBV7-9 with TRBJ2-2; the D gene is possibly TRBD1 (6 bases). The germline gives CDR1 SEHNR, CDR2 FQNEAQ (reference sequence). V was cut by 2 bases and J by 0 bases, with 16 bases left in between. The CDR3 runs 18 residues. The CDR3 DNA reads as TGTGCCAGCAGCTTACAGGGGCCGTACATGTCGAACACCGGGGAGCTGTTTTTT. Translating it yields CASSLQGPYMSNTGELFF.

The chain is built from TRBV6-5 and TRBJ1-5; D is ambiguous. With 9 bases removed from V and 5 bases from J, the gap between germline ends came to 11 bases. The CDR3 is made up of 12 amino acids. CDR1 and CDR2 from the germline V gene are MNHEY and SVGAGI. CDR3 region: CARGMLDQPQHF. In DNA form, the CDR3 reads TGTGCCAGAGGTATGTTGGATCAGCCCCAGCATTTT.

On this clonotype itself: This may be a read error: a much more frequent sequence differs by one nucleotide. V gene TRBV4-3 combines with J gene TRBJ2-3, with 8 positions matching TRBD2. CDR3 length equals 16 residues. The V and J ends lost 8 bases and 2 bases, in that order; junction bases with no gene match: 12. Germline CDR1 LGHNA, CDR2 YSLEER. Written as DNA, the CDR3 is TGCGCCAGCGGCTTCCTACTAGCGGAGACCACAGATACGCAGTATTTT. Its translation is CASGFLLAETTDTQYF.

This sequence joins TRBV10-3 and TRBJ1-4; 7 bases fit TRBD1. This CDR3 has 14 amino acids. Trimming cost V 6 bases and J 0 bases; bases outside gene matches: 1. Germline CDR1 reads ENHRY; CDR2 reads SYGVKD. The CDR3 region is CAIRQGPTNEKLFF. In DNA form, the CDR3 reads TGTGCCATCAGACAGGGGCCAACTAATGAAAAACTGTTTTTT.

V usage is TRBV11-2 and J usage is TRBJ1-4; possible D gene TRBD1, 5 bases. The germline V gene has CDR1 SGHAT and CDR2 FQNNGV. This CDR3 has 13 amino acids. V was cut by 8 bases and J by 4 bases, with 11 bases left in between. CDR3 nucleotide sequence: TGTGCCAGCCACCGGGACGGTAATGAAAAACTGTTTTTT. This encodes CASHRDGNEKLFF.

V usage is TRBV29-1 and J usage is TRBJ2-3; D possibly corresponds to TRBD1 (5 bases). Trimming removed 4 bases from V and 5 bases from J, with 13 bases in between. The germline V gene encodes CDR1 SQVTM and CDR2 ANQGSEA. The CDR3 is 13 residues long. CDR3 residues: CSVVVGPVDTQYF. The CDR3 DNA reads as TGCAGCGTTGTTGTGGGGCCTGTAGATACGCAGTATTTT.